The rows below give T cell receptor beta chains drawn from one sample of a study of response to subunit inactivated influenza vaccine. TCRdb analysed the RT-PCR reads with MiXCR anew, one entry per CDR3 protein. The table lists just under 550,000 distinct CDR3 sequences, less than 25% of them singletons, with approximately 2.9% in the top ten. These data are also associated with another study on T cells expressing NK-cell markers.

The sequencing here drew on CD4+ T cells sorted from PBMCs, taken 12 days after vaccination. Receptors originate from a man aged 50-59 years who received an inactivated influenza vaccine. CDR3s include the opening cysteine and the closing phenylalanine or tryptophan. D genes are given only for firm matches. Only part of the rows carry a size: once, few, many, or a class if the clone is expanded.

13	TRBV3-1	-	TRBJ2-2	-	TGTGCCAGCAGCCAGTTACACACCGGGGAGCTGTTTTTT	CASSQLHTGELFF
13	TRBV16	few	TRBJ1-2	-	TGTGCCAGCAGCCAATCGGAGGGCAAAGGCTACACCTTC	CASSQSEGKGYTF
15	TRBV4-3	few	TRBJ1-1	TRBD1	TGCGCCAGCAGCCAAGATCTTAGGACAGGGATTGAAGCTTTCTTT	CASSQDLRTGIEAFF
14	TRBV20-1	-	TRBJ2-3	TRBD2	TGCAGTGGCCCGGGACTGGGGGGGACAGATACGCAGTATTTT	CSGPGLGGTDTQYF
16	TRBV11-2	few	TRBJ2-2	-	TGTGCCAGCAGCTTAGATTCGGGTTGGGGGCTAAGAGAGCTGTTTTTT	CASSLDSGWGLRELFF
11	TRBV29-1	few	TRBJ2-4	-	TGCAGCGTACGGGGGAAAAACATTCAGTACTTC	CSVRGKNIQYF
17	TRBV7-3	-	TRBJ2-1	TRBD2	TGTGCCAGCAGCCCATTGCCCGGGACTAGCGAGAACAATGAGCAGTTCTTC	CASSPLPGTSENNEQFF
13	TRBV12-3/TRBV12-4	few	TRBJ1-3	-	TGTGCCAGCAGTTTTGGAAGGTCCAGTCCCATATATTTT	CASSFGRSSPIYF
15	TRBV5-1	-	TRBJ2-5	-	TGCGCCAGCAGCTTGGACGGGACGGGTCTCGAGACCCAGTACTTC	CASSLDGTGLETQYF
13	TRBV5-1	-	TRBJ2-5	-	TGCGCCAGCAGCTTGACAGTAACAGAGACCCAGTACTTC	CASSLTVTETQYF
14	TRBV5-5	few	TRBJ1-1	-	TGTGCCAGCAGCTTGCTGGCTATGAACACTGAAGCTTTCTTT	CASSLLAMNTEAFF
13	TRBV12-3/TRBV12-4	-	TRBJ1-1	-	TGTGCCAGCAGTTGGAGTACGAACACTGAAGCTTTCTTT	CASSWSTNTEAFF
12	TRBV20-1	-	TRBJ2-7	-	TGCAGTGCTAGTCAGGTCTCCTACGAGCAGTACTTC	CSASQVSYEQYF
15	TRBV11-1	few	TRBJ2-3	TRBD2	TGTGCCAGCAGCTCTATTAGCGGGAGCCAAGATACGCAGTATTTT	CASSSISGSQDTQYF
19	TRBV10-3	few	TRBJ2-7	TRBD2	TGTGCCATCAGTGAGTCCCCGACTAGCGGGAGGGCCGTTAGCTACGAGCAGTACTTC	CAISESPTSGRAVSYEQYF
15	TRBV6-5	-	TRBJ2-5	-	TGTGCCAGCAGTTACTCGTGGCCAGGGCTAGAGACCCAGTACTTC	CASSYSWPGLETQYF
10	TRBV29-1	few	TRBJ1-4	-	TGCAGCGCGCAAACCGAAAAACTGTTTTTT	CSAQTEKLFF
15	TRBV10-3	few	TRBJ1-1	TRBD1	TGTGCCATCACCGACAGGGGATTGGGAAGCACTGAAGCTTTCTTT	CAITDRGLGSTEAFF
15	TRBV6-1	-	TRBJ1-5	-	TGTGCCAGCAGACTGGACAGTATCGGCAATCAGCCCCAGCATTTT	CASRLDSIGNQPQHF
15	TRBV20-1	-	TRBJ2-2	TRBD1	TGCAGTGCTAGAGATCCCAACAGGGGTTGGGGGGAGCTGTTTTTT	CSARDPNRGWGELFF
14	TRBV5-1	many	TRBJ2-3	-	TGCGCCAGCAGCTTAAGGGCCTCAACAGATACGCAGTATTTT	CASSLRASTDTQYF
16	TRBV12-3/TRBV12-4	-	TRBJ1-1	TRBD1	TGTGCCAGCAACCTCGGGACAGGGCGTATGAACACTGAAGCTTTCTTT	CASNLGTGRMNTEAFF
12	TRBV20-1	few	TRBJ2-1	-	TGCAGTGCTAGACTCCAGTACAATGAGCAGTTCTTC	CSARLQYNEQFF
15	TRBV4-1	-	TRBJ2-1	TRBD2	TGCGCCAGCAGCCTCGGGACTAGCGGTGACAATGAGCAGTTCTTC	CASSLGTSGDNEQFF
15	TRBV24-1	-	TRBJ2-3	-	TGTGCCACCAGTGCTGGGGTTTCTAGCACAGATACGCAGTATTTT	CATSAGVSSTDTQYF
18	TRBV6-5	-	TRBJ2-5	TRBD1	TGTGCCAGCAGTTTCCTCGGACAGGGGAAAGGGCCAAGCGAGACCCAGTACTTC	CASSFLGQGKGPSETQYF
14	TRBV6-6	many	TRBJ2-7	TRBD1	TGTGCCAGCAGCAATCCGGGACAGGGCTACGAGCAGTACTTC	CASSNPGQGYEQYF
17	TRBV5-1	-	TRBJ1-1	-	TGCGCCAGCAGCTTGGTAGGGGCAGGGTCCTTGAGCACTGAAGCTTTCTTT	CASSLVGAGSLSTEAFF
14	TRBV29-1	-	TRBJ2-7	-	TGCAGCGTTGAGGACGACGGACAGAACTACGAGCAGTACTTC	CSVEDDGQNYEQYF
13	TRBV6-4	-	TRBJ2-1	TRBD2	TGTGCCAGCAGCGCAGTAGCGGGAGGTGAGCAGTTCTTC	CASSAVAGGEQFF
15	TRBV6-1	-	TRBJ2-5	TRBD1	TGTGCCAGCAGAGCGGACAGGGCAGCCGGAGAGACCCAGTACTTC	CASRADRAAGETQYF
15	TRBV6-1	-	TRBJ1-1	-	TGTGCCAGCAGACCGACGACAGAGGTGAACACTGAAGCTTTCTTT	CASRPTTEVNTEAFF